The T cell receptor (beta chain) described here comes from a study of T cell repertoires in cytomegalovirus infection. About the study: Based on public TCR beta signatures, there were indications of CMV infection and of a matching HLA type.

Regarding the study as a whole: HLA-C-restricted, CMV-specific TCR beta clonotypes were dominant ex vivo. The cumulative frequency of public TCR beta families identified carriers of CMV plus the relevant HLA.

This clonotype was seen once. Antigen unknown. MiXCR was run by TCRdb on the reads, yielding one entry per CDR3 protein. The sample records around 740,000 distinct CDR3 sequences, about 40% being singletons. Germline CDR1 MDHEN, CDR2 SYDVKM. V was cut by 2 bases and J by 1 base, with 8 bases left in between. This CDR3 has 14 amino acids. The sample taken for sequencing was PBMCs. This sequence joins TRBV28 and TRBJ2-5; D is uncertain. The origin of this receptor is a human donor in good health (CMV status not recorded). Some clones in this sample may be carry-over from other donors' samples. In nucleotides, the CDR3 is TGTGCCAGCAGTTTACTTTGGGGCCAAGAGACCCAGTACTTC. This encodes CASSLLWGQETQYF.